Listed below are T cell receptor beta chains from one sample, sequenced in a study of post-analysis software for immune sequencing data. Each CDR3 protein gets one entry after TCRdb re-called the PCR reads with MiXCR. The data contain about 820,000 distinct CDR3 sequences, around 50% of them singletons. The sample taken for sequencing was blood. These TCRs come from a girl between 10 and 17 years old with multiple sclerosis. CDR3s include the opening cysteine and the closing phenylalanine or tryptophan. D genes are given only for firm matches.

CASTPVDSSYNEQFF	TRBJ2-1	TRBV5-1	-
CASSFLPGQKTQTTYEQYF	TRBJ2-7	TRBV7-9	TRBD1
CASSIPGLAGAYEQYF	TRBJ2-7	TRBV27	TRBD2
CASSHTDNEKLFF	TRBJ1-4	TRBV3-1	-
CASTFSGSYNEQFF	TRBJ2-1	TRBV12-3/TRBV12-4	-
CSARGTGTSGRYEQYF	TRBJ2-7	TRBV20-1	TRBD2
CASSLNARQGDSGANVLTF	TRBJ2-6	TRBV5-1	TRBD1
CASSLVSSNERFF	TRBJ2-1	TRBV7-9	-
CASSLDRGFYNEQFF	TRBJ2-1	TRBV5-1	TRBD1
CASSYSLGQGEIYEQYF	TRBJ2-7	TRBV6-5	TRBD1
CAIREGQRSYEQYF	TRBJ2-7	TRBV10-3	-